This passage covers 19 T cell receptor beta chains from one sample sequenced in a study of a mutant IDH1 vaccine in newly diagnosed glioma. Their recognized antigens are unknown. Profiled with immunoSEQ multiplex PCR; TCRdb holds only in-frame clones, not every one. The table records about 60,000 clones, approximately 80% of them present only once. The time point was: week 11, during vaccination. Every single dose of the vaccine, 300 ug of mutant IDH1 20-mer peptide, came with topical imiquimod. The input for sequencing was PBMCs, taken from a glioma patient whose treatment included an IDH1 peptide vaccine. The receptors originated from a man aged 30 to 39 with glioma.

The gene calls are TRBV5-1 and TRBJ2-1; D call uncertain. V lost 3 bases and J lost 7, with 5 bases in between. CDR1 and CDR2 (germline): SGHRS, YFSETQ. This CDR3 region has 11 residues. CDR3 loop: CASSYRNEQFF. The CDR3 coding sequence is TGCGCCAGCAGCTATAGGAATGAGCAGTTCTTC.

V and J are TRBV29-1 and TRBJ1-3; 7 nucleotides match TRBD1. Germline V gene lookup returns CDR1 SQVTM and CDR2 ANQGSEA. This CDR3 is 15 amino acids long. V shed 6 bases, J shed 3 bases, and the junction held 11 bases outside the gene matches. CDR3 nucleotides: TGCAGCGTCACGAAAGGGGGCCACTATGGAAACACCATATATTTT. Its translation: CSVTKGGHYGNTIYF.

The chain employs TRBV7-2 and TRBJ2-7, with D tentatively TRBD1 or TRBD2 (6 bases each). The CDR3 is made up of 15 amino acids. V shed 2 bases and J shed 7 bases, with 18 bases lying between them. Germline loops: CDR1 SGHTA, CDR2 FQGNSA. CDR3 DNA: TGTGCCAGCAGCTTATTACGGGGGCCCGGGACTGAGCAGTACTTC. Encoded protein: CASSLLRGPGTEQYF.

This clone was picked up one time. V usage is TRBV28 and J usage is TRBJ1-2, with 10 bases matching TRBD1. CDR3 length: 16 amino acids. Per germline, CDR1 MDHEN and CDR2 SYDVKM. With 10 bases clipped from V and 0 bases from J, the junction kept 11 bases outside the gene matches. CDR3 loop: CATTSPGTGANYGYTF. Here the CDR3 DNA reads TGTGCCACCACTTCCCCCGGGACAGGGGCTAACTATGGCTACACCTTC.

This chain uses TRBV11-1 with TRBJ2-5; TRBD1 matches at 9 bases. The trim removed 4 bases at V and 4 bases at J, leaving 13 bases unmatched. Germline values: CDR1 SGHAT, CDR2 FQDESV (reference sequence). The CDR3 has 17 residues. CDR3 DNA sequence: TGTGCCAGCAGCTCCACCCATGGGACAGGGAGAGGAGAGACCCAGTACTTC. It encodes CASSSTHGTGRGETQYF.

The chain employs TRBV5-1 and TRBJ2-1; 7 bases map to TRBD2. The CDR3 is 15 residues long. With V trimmed by 5 bases and J by 0 bases, 5 bases remained unmatched. The V gene's germline CDR1 is SGHRS and CDR2 YFSETQ. The CDR3 DNA sequence: TGCGCCAGCAGTGCAGGCGGGGGCTCCTACAATGAGCAGTTCTTC. Encoded protein: CASSAGGGSYNEQFF.

V is TRBV19 and J is TRBJ2-5; a possible D gene is TRBD1 (7 bases). CDR3 length: 16 residues. Trimming stripped 6 bases from V and 2 bases from J, with 19 bases between. Per the germline V gene, CDR1 is LNHDA and CDR2 is SQIVND (reference sequence). CDR3 DNA: TGTGCCAGTAGACCGGCGGGACAGCTCCTGCAAGAGACCCAGTACTTC. Its protein is CASRPAGQLLQETQYF.

The rearrangement links TRBV27 to TRBJ2-3; 7 bases are shared with TRBD2. The germline V gene encodes CDR1 MNHEY and CDR2 SMNVEV (reference sequence). This CDR3 has 15 residues. The ends lost 3 bases at V and 2 bases at J; junction bases unmatched: 5. In nucleotides, the CDR3 is TGTGCCAGCAGTTTTGCGGGGGACTACACAGATACGCAGTATTTT. This codes for CASSFAGDYTDTQYF.

This chain links TRBV13 with TRBJ1-2; D is unclear. Per the germline V gene, CDR1 is PRHDT and CDR2 is FYEKMQ (reference sequence). This CDR3 has 15 amino acids. V was trimmed by 0 bases and J by 3 bases, leaving 11 bases between them. CDR3 protein: CASSLGSGLHYGYTF. Written as DNA, the CDR3 is TGTGCCAGCAGCTTAGGCTCGGGGTTACACTATGGCTACACCTTC.

The rearrangement joins TRBV29-1 to TRBJ1-4, with 8 positions matching TRBD1. V lost 1 base to trimming and J lost 7 bases; unmatched junction nucleotides: 5. Germline V gene lookup returns CDR1 SQVTM and CDR2 ANQGSEA. The CDR3 totals 14 residues. The CDR3 coding sequence is TGCAGCGTTGAAGGAGGACAGGGACGTGAAAAACTGTTTTTT. Translated, it gives CSVEGGQGREKLFF.

The genes are TRBV7-9 and TRBJ2-3; maybe TRBD2 (5 bases). The germline V gene encodes CDR1 SEHNR and CDR2 FQNEAQ (reference sequence). The germline V and J ends were trimmed by 1 base and 5 bases, with 13 bases remaining between them. The CDR3 runs 15 residues. CDR3 bases: TGTGCCAGCAGCTTAGTAGGACCCCGGGGAGATACGCAGTATTTT. Its translation: CASSLVGPRGDTQYF.

The chain joins TRBV5-6 to TRBJ2-3, with 10 bases fitting TRBD1. The V and J ends lost 4 bases and 2 bases, in that order; junction bases with no gene match: 7. This CDR3 spans 16 amino acids. The germline gives CDR1 SGHDT, CDR2 YYEEEE. Written as DNA, the CDR3 is TGTGCCAGCAGCCCAGGGACAGGGGACCCCACAGATACGCAGTATTTT. It specifies CASSPGTGDPTDTQYF.

V gene TRBV6-1 combines with J gene TRBJ2-3; unclear D gene. Trimming took 7 bases from V and 11 from J, leaving 13 bases between them. The CDR3 is 11 amino acids. Germline V gene sequence: CDR1 MNHNS, CDR2 SASEGT. CDR3 sequence: CASTNSEQQYF. CDR3 sequence (DNA): TGTGCCAGCACCAACAGCGAACAGCAGTATTTT.

This clone was counted once. The chain carries TRBV6-6 and TRBJ2-4; D not resolved. Germline CDR1 is MNHNY and CDR2 is SVGAGI (reference sequence). V was cut by 7 bases and J by 6 bases, with 16 bases left in between. This CDR3 is built from 14 residues. The CDR3 loop reads CASKVGQASNIQYF. The CDR3 bases are TGTGCCAGCAAGGTGGGCCAGGCGTCAAACATTCAGTACTTC.

The chain has TRBV4-1 and TRBJ1-1; 7 bases fit TRBD1. Germline V gene sequence: CDR1 MGHRA, CDR2 YSYEKL. CDR3 size: 14 residues. V trimming: 4 bases; J trimming: 2 bases; junction bases outside the gene matches: 4. This chain's CDR3 is CASSLNRGNTEAFF. For the CDR3, the DNA is TGCGCCAGCAGCCTTAACAGGGGTAACACTGAAGCTTTCTTT.

The chain combines TRBV25-1 with TRBJ2-3, with 12 bases lining up with TRBD2. V trimming: 6 bases; J trimming: 5 bases; junction bases outside the gene matches: 6. The germline V gene has CDR1 MGHDK and CDR2 SYGVNS. The length of the CDR3 is 15 residues. For the CDR3, the DNA is TGTGCCAGCAGGGAGACTAGCGGGAGTGGAGATACGCAGTATTTT. This translates into CASRETSGSGDTQYF.

The sample holds one count of this clone. This chain connects TRBV6-1 to TRBJ2-7, with a tentative D call TRBD1 (5 bases). Trimming removed 2 bases from V and 2 bases from J, with 13 bases in between. This CDR3 has 15 amino acids. Germline CDR1 and CDR2: MNHNS and SASEGT. DNA of the CDR3: TGTGCCAGCAGTGAAAACAGGTTCATCCCCTACGAGCAGTACTTC. This encodes CASSENRFIPYEQYF.

The J gene is TRBJ1-2, the V gene TRBV2; a possible D gene is TRBD1 (6 bases). CDR1 is SNHLY, CDR2 FYNNEI, per germline. Trimming stripped 6 bases from V and 1 base from J, with 15 bases between. The CDR3 totals 15 residues. CDR3 region: CASRAGQLSNYGYTF. DNA for the CDR3: TGTGCCAGCAGAGCTGGACAGCTGAGTAACTATGGCTACACCTTC.

This chain uses TRBV19 with TRBJ1-4; D may be TRBD1 (5 bases). Germline V gene data show CDR1 as LNHDA and CDR2 as SQIVND (reference sequence). CDR3 length equals 11 residues. The V and J ends lost 7 bases and 8 bases respectively, with 8 bases between them. CDR3 sequence: CASIQGEKLFF. The CDR3 coding sequence is TGTGCCAGTATCCAGGGCGAAAAACTGTTTTTT.